The 29 T cell receptor beta chains in this list originate from one sample, sequenced in a study of human T cells and chemical hapten exposure. One entry per CDR3 protein, called by TCRdb with MiXCR from the RACE reads. The data show tens of thousands of distinct CDR3 sequences, approximately 12% seen once. The time point: patch test 1, 2 weeks after DPC sensitization. Treatment: therapeutic diphenylcyclopropenone sensitization with weekly scalp DPC. The material sequenced was whole blood, taken in connection with sensitization to the hapten diphenylcyclopropenone (DPC). Every receptor here comes from a woman aged 60-75 years with alopecia areata. Some clones in this sample may be carry-over from other donors' samples.

At least ten counts were recorded for this clonotype. The chain carries TRBV5-1 and TRBJ2-2; D ambiguous. Per germline, CDR1 SGHRS and CDR2 YFSETQ. This CDR3 comprises 13 residues. The ends were cut back, 0 bases at V and 7 bases at J, with 7 bases in the middle. The CDR3 bases are TGCGCCAGCAGCTTGGCCTCAAACGGGGAGCTGTTTTTT. Translated: CASSLASNGELFF.

The J gene is TRBJ1-4, the V gene TRBV12-3 or TRBV12-4, with 8 bases identical to TRBD1. The CDR3 is 14 residues long. J gave up 8 bases and V 5 bases, and 7 bases lay outside the gene matches. The CDR3 here is CASSIQGQAEKLFF. CDR3 nucleotide sequence: TGTGCCAGCAGTATCCAGGGACAGGCGGAAAAACTGTTTTTT.

This clonotype was picked up many times. The chain has TRBV29-1 and TRBJ1-1; perhaps TRBD1 as D (5 bases). The CDR3 sequence is 12 residues long. Germline V lookup: CDR1 SQVTM, CDR2 ANQGSEA. Trimming removed 6 bases at V and 6 bases at J, with 14 bases between. The chain's CDR3 is CSVNNGGSEAFF. For the CDR3, the DNA is TGCAGCGTCAACAACGGGGGGTCTGAAGCTTTCTTT.

This clonotype was seen ten or more times. The chain joins TRBV30 to TRBJ1-2; D is unresolved. CDR1 is GTSNPN, CDR2 SVGIG, per germline (reference sequence). The CDR3 extends over 15 amino acids. Trimming pared 0 bases from V and 6 bases from J, leaving 17 bases between. DNA of the CDR3: TGTGCCTGGAGTGTGTTTTCGGGAGGGCACGATGGCTACACCTTC. This gives the protein CAWSVFSGGHDGYTF.

This sequence joins TRBV20-1 and TRBJ1-1; D is undetermined. CDR3 length: 10 amino acids. Germline loops: CDR1 DFQATT, CDR2 SNEGSKA (reference sequence). V lost 2 bases and J 8 bases, leaving 6 bases between the germline ends. CDR3 bases: TGCAGTGCTAGAAAGTACGAAGCTTTCTTT. Its translation: CSARKYEAFF.

As for this clonotype: It may be a read error: a sequence one base away is much more abundant. The V gene is TRBV7-9, the J gene TRBJ2-7, with TRBD1 identical over 9 bases. The CDR3 length is 20 residues. The V gene end was trimmed by 0 bases and the J gene end by 4 bases; junction bases not matched to a gene: 19. Germline assignment: CDR1 SEHNR and CDR2 FQNEAQ (reference sequence). In DNA, the CDR3 is TGTGCCAGCAGCTTAGCACCGGGACAGGGACGATCCCGAGCCTTTTACGAGCAGTACTTC. Amino acids: CASSLAPGQGRSRAFYEQYF.

Only a few counts were recorded for this clonotype. J is TRBJ1-5 and V is TRBV18; the match to TRBD1 covers 8 bases. This CDR3 comprises 15 residues. The V gene's germline CDR1 is KGHSH and CDR2 LQKENI. V gave up 4 bases and J gave up 4 bases; unmatched junction bases: 6. CDR3: CASSLGQGTNQPQHF. CDR3 bases: TGTGCCAGCTCACTCGGACAGGGCACAAATCAGCCCCAGCATTTT.

This clonotype was counted between two and nine times. The chain couples TRBV5-4 to TRBJ2-5; tentative D call: TRBD1 (7 bases). Germline loops: CDR1 SGHNT, CDR2 YYREEE (reference sequence). This CDR3 is 14 amino acids long. Trimming stripped 3 bases from V and 0 bases from J, with 9 bases between. CDR3 DNA: TGTGCCAGCAGCTCAGGGGGGCACCAAGAGACCCAGTACTTC. Its translation: CASSSGGHQETQYF.

This clonotype was recorded a few times. The gene calls are TRBV10-3 and TRBJ2-3; 10 bases map to TRBD2. The CDR3 consists of 17 residues. The V gene end was trimmed by 0 bases and the J gene end by 4 bases; junction bases not matched to a gene: 7. CDR1 and CDR2 (germline): ENHRY, SYGVKD. CDR3 sequence: CAISESHSGGPSDTQYF. The CDR3, as DNA: TGTGCCATCAGTGAGTCCCATAGCGGGGGGCCCTCAGATACGCAGTATTTT.

This clonotype was observed at least ten times. The V and J genes are TRBV2 and TRBJ2-4; TRBD1 is a possible D gene (6 bases). V gave up 3 bases and J gave up 1 base, with 16 bases separating them. The CDR3 sequence is 17 residues long. CDR1 SNHLY and CDR2 FYNNEI come from the germline V gene. The CDR3 loop reads CASSEIRDTKAKNIQYF. CDR3 DNA: TGTGCCAGCAGTGAGATAAGGGACACTAAGGCCAAAAACATTCAGTACTTC.

This clonotype was seen at least ten times. The chain uses TRBV5-1 and TRBJ2-1; possible D gene TRBD1, 5 bases. The germline gives CDR1 SGHRS, CDR2 YFSETQ. The CDR3 consists of 15 residues. Trimming removed 1 base from V and 4 bases from J, with 12 bases in between. CDR3 nucleotide sequence: TGCGCCAGCAGCTTGACCGTTCAGGGTTACAATGAGCAGTTCTTC. Protein product: CASSLTVQGYNEQFF.

The gene calls are TRBV27 and TRBJ1-6; tentatively, D is TRBD1 (6 bases). This CDR3 has 15 residues. The ends were cut back, 6 bases at V and 6 bases at J, with 15 bases in the middle. CDR1 MNHEY and CDR2 SMNVEV come from the germline V gene (reference sequence). This CDR3 reads CASSRGQQFNSPLHF. Written as DNA, the CDR3 is TGTGCCAGCAGCCGAGGACAGCAATTTAATTCACCCCTCCACTTT.

The chain combines TRBV12-3 or TRBV12-4 with TRBJ1-5, with D possibly TRBD1 on 5 matching bases. V lost 7 bases to trimming and J lost 0 bases, with 10 bases between them. The CDR3 length is 14 residues. This CDR3 is CASNRGISNQPQHF. DNA for the CDR3: TGTGCCAGCAACCGGGGGATTAGCAATCAGCCCCAGCATTTT.

In its sample, this clonotype was seen many times. This sequence joins TRBV6-6 and TRBJ2-2; 8 positions agree with TRBD2. The ends lost 8 bases at V and 3 bases at J; junction bases unmatched: 14. CDR1 and CDR2 from the germline V gene are MNHNY and SVGAGI (reference sequence). The CDR3 is 17 amino acids. The CDR3 protein is CASGAQVGRGDTGELFF. CDR3 DNA: TGTGCCAGCGGGGCCCAGGTTGGGCGGGGGGACACCGGGGAGCTGTTTTTT.

The chain is built from TRBV4-1 and TRBJ1-6; D not resolved. Germline CDR1 and CDR2: MGHRA and YSYEKL. The length of the CDR3 is 11 residues. Between the trimmed V and J ends, which lost 1 base and 9 bases, there was a span of 1 base. As DNA, the CDR3 is TGCGCCAGCAGCCAAGGTTCACCCCTCCACTTT. This encodes CASSQGSPLHF.

The chain is built from TRBV20-1 and TRBJ1-5; possible D gene TRBD1, 6 bases. This CDR3 is built from 18 residues. CDR1 and CDR2 (germline): DFQATT, SNEGSKA (reference sequence). V lost 6 bases and J lost 3, with 27 bases in between. The CDR3 DNA reads as TGCAGTGCACCTGAAGGGGGGCGCGCATCCTCTTACAATCAGCCCCAGCATTTT. Its protein is CSAPEGGRASSYNQPQHF.

This clonotype occurred a few times. The DNA of the CDR3 is TGTGCCAGCAGCCAAGATTTCCGAAGGGACGGCAGCTCCTACGAGCAGTACTTC. Translated, it gives CASSQDFRRDGSSYEQYF. This chain connects TRBV3-1 to TRBJ2-7; TRBD1 or TRBD2 may be the D gene (5 bases each). The V end was cut by 0 bases, the J end by 0 bases, with 18 bases between. The CDR3 runs to 18 residues. Germline V gene lookup returns CDR1 LGHDT and CDR2 YNNKEL (reference sequence).

At least ten counts were recorded for this clonotype. The chain has TRBV6-5 and TRBJ1-6; a weak D match, TRBD1 (5 bases). Germline CDR1 MNHEY, CDR2 SVGAGI. This CDR3 has 18 residues. V lost 6 bases, J lost 0 bases, and 18 bases lay in between. The CDR3 reads CASSRQRLPGSYNSPLHF. Here the CDR3 DNA reads TGTGCCAGCAGCCGACAGCGACTCCCTGGCTCCTATAATTCACCCCTCCACTTT.

This clonotype was recorded many times. At one boundary the junction diverges from the germline segment, which might be a read error. The chain links TRBV7-7 to TRBJ2-5, with D possibly being TRBD1 or TRBD2 (5 bases each). The CDR3 contains 16 residues. CDR1 SSHAT and CDR2 FNYEAQ come from the germline V gene (reference sequence). In DNA form, the CDR3 reads TGTGCTAGCAGCTTAAGTTTCGGGGCAGCCCAAGAGACCCAGTACTTC. Amino acid sequence: CASSLSFGAAQETQYF.

The gene calls are TRBV12-3 or TRBV12-4 and TRBJ1-2; 8 nucleotides align to TRBD1. This CDR3 contains 15 residues. Trimming at V came to 5 bases and at J to 4 bases, leaving 9 bases not matched to a gene. The CDR3 region has the DNA TGTGCCAGCAGTCCCCAGGGGGCAGGGGCCTATGGCTACACCTTC. Its protein is CASSPQGAGAYGYTF.

The chain has TRBV7-3 and TRBJ2-5; TRBD1 might be the D (5 bases). Germline-derived CDR1 and CDR2 are SGHTA and FQGTGA. V was cut by 5 bases and J by 9 bases, with 13 bases left in between. The length of the CDR3 is 12 residues. The CDR3 sequence: CASSPRPGPQYF. Here the CDR3 DNA reads TGTGCCAGCAGCCCCCGGCCAGGGCCCCAGTACTTC. Filled out from reference TRBV7-3 and TRBJ2-5, the complete variable domain reads GAGVSQTPSNKVTEKGKYVELRCDPISGHTALYWYRQSLGQGPEFLIYFQGTGAADDSGLPNDRFFAVRPEGSVSTLKIQRTERGDSAVYLCASSPRPGPQYFGPGTRLLVL.

This clonotype occurred a few times. The gene calls are TRBV5-5 and TRBJ1-6; 7 bases match TRBD1. The CDR3 has 16 residues. Germline V CDR1 and CDR2: SGHKS, YYEKEE (reference sequence). Trimming removed 3 bases from V and 5 bases from J; junction bases left unmatched: 8. CDR3 bases: TGTGCCAGCAGCTCCTTCCAGGGGGAAAATAATTCACCCCTCCACTTT. This encodes CASSSFQGENNSPLHF.

This clonotype has at least ten counts. The rearrangement joins TRBV29-1 to TRBJ1-3; the D gene is possibly TRBD1 (6 bases). The V gene lost 7 bases and the J gene lost 3 bases, with 10 bases spanning the gap. This CDR3 is built from 12 residues. Germline loops: CDR1 SQVTM, CDR2 ANQGSEA. Here the CDR3 reads CSAQGYGNTIYF. The DNA of the CDR3 is TGCAGCGCCCAGGGGTATGGAAACACCATATATTTT.

The chain joins TRBV5-1 to TRBJ2-5; D is undetermined. The V and J ends lost 0 bases and 6 bases respectively, with 15 bases between them. From germline, CDR1 is SGHRS and CDR2 YFSETQ. The CDR3 has 15 amino acids. The CDR3 loop reads CASSLGNTIEKTQYF. CDR3 coding DNA: TGCGCCAGCAGCTTGGGGAACACCATTGAAAAGACCCAGTACTTC.

There are many counts of this clonotype. This chain joins TRBV5-1 and TRBJ2-1, with D possibly being TRBD1 or TRBD2 (5 bases each). CDR1 SGHRS and CDR2 YFSETQ come from the germline V gene. The length of the CDR3 is 15 residues. V was pared by 0 bases and J by 8 bases, with 15 bases between. The CDR3 DNA reads TGCGCCAGCAGCTTGGATTCAGTATTGGGGGATGAGCAGTTCTTC. Translating gives CASSLDSVLGDEQFF. Full variable domain (remainder filled in from reference TRBV5-1 and TRBJ2-1): KAGVTQTPRYLIKTRGQQVTLSCSPISGHRSVSWYQQTPGQGLQFLFEYFSETQRNKGNFPGRFSGRQFSNSRSEMNVSTLELGDSALYLCASSLDSVLGDEQFFGPGTRLTVL.

Many counts were recorded for this clonotype. The chain links TRBV7-2 to TRBJ2-1, with D tentatively TRBD1 or TRBD2 (5 bases each). The V end lost 11 bases, the J end lost 9 bases, and 23 bases lay between the germline ends. CDR3 size: 14 residues. The V gene's germline CDR1 is SGHTA and CDR2 FQGNSA. CDR3 coding DNA: TGTGCCTCCATGACGGGGACGTACTCTAGTGAGCAGTTCTTC. Its translation: CASMTGTYSSEQFF.

The chain employs TRBV20-1 and TRBJ2-3; 7 bases match TRBD1. The V gene end was trimmed by 1 base and the J gene end by 11 bases; junction bases not matched to a gene: 12. Germline V gene sequence: CDR1 DFQATT, CDR2 SNEGSKA (reference sequence). This CDR3 has 14 residues. CDR3 sequence reads: CSARVTTRTGRQYF. The CDR3 DNA is TGCAGTGCTAGAGTAACCACCAGGACAGGAAGGCAGTATTTT.

The chain joins TRBV9 to TRBJ2-7; D might be TRBD2 (6 bases). This CDR3 is built from 14 residues. V was shortened by 0 bases and J by 1 base, with 8 bases between the two germline ends. Germline V gene data show CDR1 as SGDLS and CDR2 as YYNGEE. The CDR3 protein is CASSVGDSSYEQYF. The CDR3 DNA reads TGTGCCAGCAGCGTAGGGGACTCGTCCTACGAGCAGTACTTC.

This chain connects TRBV18 to TRBJ1-5; weak D call: TRBD1 (6 bases). The CDR3 runs 16 residues. The V gene lost 8 bases and the J gene lost 0 bases, with 17 bases spanning the gap. Germline assignment: CDR1 KGHSH and CDR2 LQKENI. As DNA, the CDR3 is TGTGCCAGCCGGGGGCCGTCATGGAATAGCAATCAGCCCCAGCATTTT. This sequence encodes CASRGPSWNSNQPQHF.